Sequencing of this T cell receptor beta chain was carried out in a study of T-cell reconstitution after alpha-beta-depleted transplantation in children. Preparation of the TCRbeta library was carried out with unique molecular identifiers. MiXCR, applied by TCRdb to the PCR reads, yields one record per CDR3 protein. Of roughly 180,000 distinct CDR3 sequences in the sample, roughly 15% were seen once. CDR1 is MNHEY, CDR2 SVGAGI, per germline. V shed 5 bases and J shed 7 bases, with 8 bases lying between them. The CDR3 totals 12 residues. The sample was PBMCs from the stem cell graft donor, taken from the stem cell graft. The origin of this receptor is a human donor who donated a stem cell graft to a child with acute lymphoblastic leukemia. The chain employs TRBV6-5 and TRBJ1-4; D is possibly TRBD1 (5 bases). For the CDR3, the DNA is TGTGCCAGCAGTGGGACCGCTGAAAAACTGTTTTTT. Encoded protein: CASSGTAEKLFF.